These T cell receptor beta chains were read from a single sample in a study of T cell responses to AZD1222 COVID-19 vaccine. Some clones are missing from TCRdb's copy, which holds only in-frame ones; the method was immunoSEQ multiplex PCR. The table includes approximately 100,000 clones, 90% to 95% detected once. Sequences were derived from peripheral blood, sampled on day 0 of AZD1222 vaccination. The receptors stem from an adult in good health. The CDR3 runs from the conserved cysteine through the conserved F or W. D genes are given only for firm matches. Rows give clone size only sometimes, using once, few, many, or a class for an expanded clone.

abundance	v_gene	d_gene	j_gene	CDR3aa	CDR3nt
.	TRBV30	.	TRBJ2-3	CAWSVDTDTQYF	TGTGCCTGGAGTGTCGACACAGATACGCAGTATTTT
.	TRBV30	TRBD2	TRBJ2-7	CAWSRPGLAGVGHEQYF	TGTGCCTGGAGTCGCCCGGGACTAGCGGGAGTAGGCCACGAGCAGTACTTC
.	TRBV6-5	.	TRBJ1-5	CASTISGYQPQHF	TGTGCCAGCACCATTTCGGGATATCAGCCCCAGCATTTT
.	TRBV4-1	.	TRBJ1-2	CASSLLTHGYTF	TGCGCCAGCAGCCTATTGACCCATGGCTACACCTTC
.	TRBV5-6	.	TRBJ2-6	CASSLRGPGANVLTF	TGTGCCAGCAGCTTACGGGGACCTGGGGCCAACGTCCTGACTTTC
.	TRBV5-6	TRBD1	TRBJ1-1	CASSLRQGAVTEAFF	TGTGCCAGCAGCTTGCGGCAGGGGGCGGTCACTGAAGCTTTCTTT
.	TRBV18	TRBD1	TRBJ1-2	CASSPVGQGADYGYTF	TGTGCCAGCTCACCCGTGGGACAGGGGGCTGACTATGGCTACACCTTC
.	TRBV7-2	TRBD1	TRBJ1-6	CASSLTGQGLRSPLHF	TGTGCCAGCAGCTTAACCGGACAGGGGTTACGGTCACCCCTCCACTTT
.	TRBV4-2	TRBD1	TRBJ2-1	CASSQDRTGVYNEQFF	TGTGCCAGCAGCCAAGATCGGACAGGGGTCTACAATGAGCAGTTCTTC
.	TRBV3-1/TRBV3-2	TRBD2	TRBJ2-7	CASSSTSGGSYEQYF	TGTGCCAGCAGCTCGACTAGCGGAGGATCCTACGAGCAGTACTTC
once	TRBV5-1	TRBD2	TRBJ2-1	CASSMSGRVNEQFF	TGCGCCAGCAGTATGAGCGGGAGGGTAAATGAGCAGTTCTTC
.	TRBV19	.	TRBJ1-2	CASIGGSRGYTF	TGTGCCAGTATCGGGGGCAGTCGGGGCTACACCTTC
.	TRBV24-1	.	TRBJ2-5	CATSETGETQYF	TGTGCCACCAGTGAAACAGGGGAGACCCAGTACTTC
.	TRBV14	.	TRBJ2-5	CASSPVERETQYF	TGTGCCAGCAGCCCGGTGGAGCGAGAGACCCAGTACTTC
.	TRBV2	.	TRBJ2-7	CASSARGTYYEQYF	TGTGCCAGCAGTGCTCGGGGGACCTACTACGAGCAGTACTTC
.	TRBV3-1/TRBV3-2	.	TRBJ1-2	CASSPRGGTGYTF	TGTGCCAGCAGCCCCCGGGGGGGGACGGGCTACACCTTC
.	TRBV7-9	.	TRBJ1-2	CASSLTEQGTF	TGTGCCAGCAGCTTAACGGAACAGGGCACCTTC
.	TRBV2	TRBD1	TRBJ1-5	CASSEGGQGGQPQHF	TGTGCCAGCAGCGAGGGGGGACAGGGAGGGCAGCCCCAGCATTTT
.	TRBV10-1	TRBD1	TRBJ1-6	CASSDTGRDSDVYNSPLHF	TGCGCCAGCAGTGACACCGGCCGGGACAGTGACGTCTATAATTCACCCCTCCACTTT
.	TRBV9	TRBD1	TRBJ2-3	CASSVRDRGGDTQYF	TGTGCCAGCAGCGTAAGGGACAGGGGAGGAGATACGCAGTATTTT
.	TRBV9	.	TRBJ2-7	CASSVQGVPYEQYF	TGTGCCAGCAGCGTCCAAGGGGTTCCCTACGAGCAGTACTTC
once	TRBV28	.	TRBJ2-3	CASGKVATDTQYF	TGTGCCAGCGGGAAGGTGGCCACAGATACGCAGTATTTT
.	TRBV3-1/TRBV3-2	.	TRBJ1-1	CASSPRGRHTEAFF	TGTGCCAGCTCCCCCAGAGGGAGACACACTGAAGCTTTCTTT
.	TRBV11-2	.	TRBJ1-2	CASSPSTSTNYGYTF	TGTGCCAGCAGCCCGTCGACATCCACTAACTATGGCTACACCTTC
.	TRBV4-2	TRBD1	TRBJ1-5	CASSRTGVQPQHF	TGTGCCAGCAGCCGAACAGGGGTTCAGCCCCAGCATTTT
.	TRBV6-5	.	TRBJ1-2	CASSYRVEDFGYTF	TGTGCCAGCAGTTACAGGGTGGAAGACTTTGGCTACACCTTC
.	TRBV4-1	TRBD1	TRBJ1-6	CASSQVSLWSGQGNSPLHF	TGCGCCAGCAGCCAAGTATCACTCTGGTCGGGACAGGGGAATTCACCCCTCCACTTT
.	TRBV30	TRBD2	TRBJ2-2	CAWTPGLDAGELFF	TGTGCCTGGACTCCGGGACTAGACGCGGGGGAGCTGTTTTTT
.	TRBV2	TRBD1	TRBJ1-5	CASSPQGGTGQPQHF	TGTGCCAGCAGTCCACAGGGGGGTACGGGTCAGCCCCAGCATTTT
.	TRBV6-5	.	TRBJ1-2	CASSLQGHYGYTF	TGTGCCAGCAGTTTGCAGGGGCACTATGGCTACACCTTC
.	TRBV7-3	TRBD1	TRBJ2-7	CASSRDRLSYEQYF	TGTGCCAGCAGTCGGGACAGACTCTCCTACGAGCAGTACTTC
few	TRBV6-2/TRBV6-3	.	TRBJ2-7	CASSFNHHEQYF	TGTGCCAGCAGTTTCAACCACCACGAGCAGTACTTC
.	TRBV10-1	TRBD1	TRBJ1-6	CASSEEGASSPLHF	TGCGCCAGCAGTGAGGAGGGGGCTAGTTCACCCCTCCACTTT
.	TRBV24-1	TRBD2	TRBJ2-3	CATSDSGTNTDTQYF	TGTGCCACCAGTGATTCCGGGACTAACACAGATACGCAGTATTTT
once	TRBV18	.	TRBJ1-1	CASSPGGTDTEAFF	TGTGCCAGCTCACCAGGGGGGACCGACACTGAAGCTTTCTTT
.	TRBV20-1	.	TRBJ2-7	CSASGGAQIYEQYF	TGCAGTGCTAGTGGAGGGGCGCAAATCTACGAGCAGTACTTC
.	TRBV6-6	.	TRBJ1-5	CASSRGSNQPQHF	TGTGCCAGCAGCCGTGGAAGCAATCAGCCCCAGCATTTT
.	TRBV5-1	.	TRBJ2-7	CASSLAPGSAYEQYF	TGCGCCAGCAGCTTGGCCCCGGGCTCCGCCTACGAGCAGTACTTC
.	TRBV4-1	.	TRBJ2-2	CATRTANTGELFF	TGCGCCACCCGGACAGCTAACACCGGGGAGCTGTTTTTT
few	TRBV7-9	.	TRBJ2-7	CASSLGGPRYEQYF	TGTGCCAGCAGCTTGGGGGGGCCTCGCTACGAGCAGTACTTC
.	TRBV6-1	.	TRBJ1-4	CASSDRWNEKLFF	TGTGCCAGCAGTGACCGGTGGAATGAAAAACTGTTTTTT
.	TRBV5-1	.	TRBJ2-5	CASSLGSPRETQYF	TGCGCCAGCAGCTTGGGGAGCCCGCGGGAGACCCAGTACTTC
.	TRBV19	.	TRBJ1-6	CASSRQVYNSPLHF	TGTGCCTCCTCTAGGCAGGTCTATAATTCACCCCTCCACTTT
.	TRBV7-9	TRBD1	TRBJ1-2	CASSPIDRGRDRYTF	TGTGCCAGCAGCCCAATTGACAGGGGGAGAGATCGCTACACCTTC
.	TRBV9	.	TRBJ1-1	CASSVDLGVNTEAFF	TGTGCCAGCAGCGTAGATTTAGGGGTGAACACTGAAGCTTTCTTT
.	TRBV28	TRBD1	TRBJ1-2	CAIKSPGTGAYGYTF	TGTGCCATCAAATCCCCCGGGACAGGGGCTTATGGCTACACCTTC
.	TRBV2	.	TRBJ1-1	CASRTGYVNTEAFF	TGTGCCAGCAGAACGGGCTACGTGAACACTGAAGCTTTCTTT
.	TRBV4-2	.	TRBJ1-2	CASSQAGERNGYTF	TGTGCCAGCAGCCAAGCAGGGGAGAGGAATGGCTACACCTTC
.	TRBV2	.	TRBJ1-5	CASRSGTGQPQHF	TGTGCCAGCAGATCAGGGACGGGTCAGCCCCAGCATTTT
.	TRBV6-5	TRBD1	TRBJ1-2	CASRRTGGNYGYTF	TGTGCCAGCAGACGGACAGGGGGTAACTATGGCTACACCTTC
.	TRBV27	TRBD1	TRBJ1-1	CASSTGGAGNTEAFF	TGTGCCAGCAGCACAGGGGGTGCGGGGAACACTGAAGCTTTCTTT
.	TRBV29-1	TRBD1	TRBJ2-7	CSVESDREASYEQYF	TGCAGCGTTGAATCGGACAGGGAGGCGTCCTACGAGCAGTACTTC
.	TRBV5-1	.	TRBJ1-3	CASSFTGSGNTIYF	TGCGCCAGCAGCTTTACAGGGTCAGGAAACACCATATATTTT
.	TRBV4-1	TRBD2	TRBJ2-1	CASSQVEGAPGLATYNEQFF	TGCGCCAGCAGCCAAGTAGAGGGGGCGCCGGGACTAGCGACCTACAATGAGCAGTTCTTC
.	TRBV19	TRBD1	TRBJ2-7	CASRGTGRSFEQYF	TGTGCCAGTAGAGGGACAGGGCGTTCTTTCGAGCAGTACTTC
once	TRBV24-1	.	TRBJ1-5	CATRAGRNQPQHF	TGTGCCACCAGAGCAGGGAGGAATCAGCCCCAGCATTTT
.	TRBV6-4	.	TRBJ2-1	CASLQGNEQFF	TGTGCCAGTTTACAGGGCAATGAGCAGTTCTTC